Listed here are 28 T cell receptor beta chains from one sample, sequenced in a study of beta chain features in type 1 diabetes. General study findings and limits: Type 1 diabetes patients showed a moderate but significant shortening of TCRB CDR3s in all four CD4+ subsets.

cDNA synthesis used the whole RNA isolate, giving expressed TCRB sequences. The table came from immunoSEQ multiplex PCR; TCRdb's copy has only in-frame clones and leaves some out. The table records some 640,000 clones, around 15% of them present only once. Their specific antigens are unknown. Sequences were obtained from naive CD4+ T cells from blood. These receptors originate from a man aged 18 to 29 with type 1 diabetes.

The chain is built from TRBV28 and TRBJ1-1, with D possibly TRBD1 on 5 matching bases. Germline V gives CDR1 MDHEN, CDR2 SYDVKM. The CDR3 loop spans 13 amino acids. Trimming stripped 10 bases from V and 1 base from J, with 13 bases between. DNA of the CDR3: TGTGCCACTCAATCAGGACAGAACACTGAAGCTTTCTTT. This codes for CATQSGQNTEAFF.

This clone was seen a handful of times. This sequence joins TRBV30 and TRBJ2-1; TRBD2 aligns across 12 bases. Germline V gives CDR1 GTSNPN, CDR2 SVGIG (reference sequence). This CDR3 contains 19 residues. The V gene end was trimmed by 0 bases and the J gene end by 1 base; junction bases not matched to a gene: 10. This CDR3 is CAWSVLTSGRPGSYNEQFF. The CDR3, as DNA: TGTGCCTGGAGTGTATTGACTAGCGGGAGACCGGGGTCCTACAATGAGCAGTTCTTC.

This clone was seen a handful of times. This chain connects TRBV18 to TRBJ2-1, with 11 bases matching TRBD2. The germline gives CDR1 KGHSH, CDR2 LQKENI. After removal of 0 bases from V and 9 bases from J, the junction contained 7 bases not matched to a gene. The CDR3 loop spans 16 amino acids. Here the CDR3 reads CASSPPGSGRAIEQFF. The CDR3 region has the DNA TGTGCCAGCTCACCACCGGGTAGCGGGAGGGCCATTGAGCAGTTCTTC.

In this sample, this clone turned up a few times. The chain couples TRBV29-1 to TRBJ1-4, with TRBD1 matching over 10 bases. Looked up from germline, CDR1 is SQVTM and CDR2 is ANQGSEA. CDR3 length equals 14 residues. V lost 4 bases and J lost 5; bases outside the gene matches: 4. CDR3 sequence: CSVGQGAWNEKLFF. CDR3 nucleotides: TGCAGCGTTGGACAGGGGGCATGGAATGAAAAACTGTTTTTT.

The V call is TRBV7-6, the J call TRBJ1-2; 9 nucleotides line up with TRBD1. Germline CDR1 reads SGHVS; CDR2 reads FNYEAQ. V lost 1 base, J lost 4 bases, and 4 bases stayed unmatched. This CDR3 is 15 amino acids long. CDR3 sequence: CASSLEDRGGYGYTF. Written as DNA, the CDR3 is TGTGCCAGCAGCTTAGAGGACAGGGGTGGCTATGGCTACACCTTC.

The V gene is TRBV20-1, the J gene TRBJ1-2, with no clear D. The V gene lost 5 bases and the J gene lost 5 bases, with 9 bases spanning the gap. Germline CDR1 is DFQATT and CDR2 is SNEGSKA (reference sequence). This CDR3 has 11 amino acids. The DNA for the CDR3 is TGCAGTGCTTGGACTGATTATGGCTACACCTTC. Residues: CSAWTDYGYTF.

This clone was picked up a small number of times. A much more abundant neighbour one base away suggests this may be a read error. This same CDR3 is encoded by further DNA sequences in the sample. This chain uses TRBV7-2 with TRBJ2-3; the D is unclear. Trimming left V 0 bases short and J 6 bases short, with 1 base between. Germline V gives CDR1 SGHTA, CDR2 FQGNSA. The CDR3 is 11 amino acids. CDR3 amino acids: CASSLADTQYF. The CDR3 DNA reads TGTGCCAGCAGCTTAGCGGATACGCAGTATTTT.

This clone was counted a few times. The chain recombines TRBV7-2 with TRBJ2-7; TRBD2 matches 7 bases. V shed 4 bases, J shed 3 bases, and the junction held 6 bases outside the gene matches. CDR1 and CDR2 (germline): SGHTA, FQGNSA. This CDR3 is built from 14 residues. The DNA for the CDR3 is TGTGCCAGCAGCTCGAGCGGGGCTATCTACGAGCAGTACTTC. Translating it yields CASSSSGAIYEQYF.

The CDR3, as DNA: TGTGCCAGCTCGACAGGTTATAACACTGAAGCTTTCTTT. This encodes CASSTGYNTEAFF. The rearrangement uses TRBV19 and TRBJ1-1, with D maybe TRBD1 (6 bases). The CDR3 is 13 amino acids. V was clipped by 9 bases and J by 2 bases, with 13 bases between them. Germline values: CDR1 LNHDA, CDR2 SQIVND (reference sequence).

This clone has more than one count but fewer than ten. V and J are TRBV7-2 and TRBJ2-3, with 8 bases aligning to TRBD2. V was pared by 5 bases and J by 2 bases, with 12 bases of the junction left unmatched. The CDR3 runs 17 residues. Germline V gives CDR1 SGHTA, CDR2 FQGNSA. CDR3 in DNA: TGTGCCAGCAGCCCTTATGGCGGGGGGTCGACCACAGATACGCAGTATTTT. The encoded protein is CASSPYGGGSTTDTQYF. Filled out from reference TRBV7-2 and TRBJ2-3, the complete variable domain reads GAGVSQSPSNKVTEKGKDVELRCDPISGHTALYWYRQSLGQGLEFLIYFQGNSAPDKSGLPSDRFSAERTGGSVSTLTIQRTQQEDSAVYLCASSPYGGGSTTDTQYFGPGTRLTVL.

This clone was seen more than once but under ten times. The J gene is TRBJ2-5, the V gene TRBV5-1; D is possibly TRBD1 or TRBD2 (5 bases each). The CDR3 loop spans 15 amino acids. V was clipped by 4 bases and J by 4 bases, with 17 bases between them. Germline V gives CDR1 SGHRS, CDR2 YFSETQ. This chain's CDR3 is CASSQAQGVRETQYF. CDR3 coding DNA: TGCGCCAGCAGCCAAGCGCAGGGAGTCAGAGAGACCCAGTACTTC. The whole variable domain, filled in from reference TRBV5-1 and TRBJ2-5, reads KAGVTQTPRYLIKTRGQQVTLSCSPISGHRSVSWYQQTPGQGLQFLFEYFSETQRNKGNFPGRFSGRQFSNSRSEMNVSTLELGDSALYLCASSQAQGVRETQYFGPGTRLLVL.

The chain uses TRBV11-2 and TRBJ2-1; no clear D. From germline, CDR1 is SGHAT and CDR2 FQNNGV. Between the trimmed V and J ends, which lost 5 bases and 8 bases, there was a span of 19 bases. This CDR3 is built from 15 residues. As DNA, the CDR3 is TGTGCCAGCAGCGCCCGGAAGTCGGCCTTACATGAGCAGTTCTTC. Translated: CASSARKSALHEQFF.

This clone was counted only a few times. The gene calls are TRBV2 and TRBJ2-2, with D possibly called TRBD1 or TRBD2 (5 bases each). Looked up from germline, CDR1 is SNHLY and CDR2 is FYNNEI. Trimming shortened V by 7 bases and J by 0 bases, and 12 bases separated the two germline ends. The CDR3 spans 15 residues. The CDR3 nucleotides are TGTGCCAGCACCCTGGGACGCCCGAACACCGGGGAGCTGTTTTTT. Translation gives CASTLGRPNTGELFF.

Only a few counts were recorded for this clone. The V call is TRBV15, the J call TRBJ2-1, with 11 bases fitting TRBD2. The V segment lost 5 bases and the J segment 5 bases; nucleotides outside the gene matches: 5. This CDR3 is 15 amino acids long. Per germline, CDR1 LNHNV and CDR2 YYDKDF (reference sequence). The CDR3 sequence: CATSPGTSGNNEQFF. DNA for the CDR3: TGTGCCACCAGCCCAGGGACTAGCGGAAACAATGAGCAGTTCTTC.

The gene calls are TRBV29-1 and TRBJ1-2; possibly TRBD1 for D (6 bases). CDR3 length equals 14 residues. Per the germline V gene, CDR1 is SQVTM and CDR2 is ANQGSEA. Trimming took off 4 bases at V and 1 base at J, with 13 bases between the two ends. The CDR3 spells CSVGEVGGNYGYTF. Written as DNA, the CDR3 is TGCAGCGTTGGGGAGGTAGGGGGTAACTATGGCTACACCTTC.

This clone was seen only a few times. The chain uses TRBV7-3 and TRBJ2-7; D is tentatively TRBD1 or TRBD2 (5 bases each). Trimming pared 4 bases from V and 8 bases from J, leaving 12 bases between. From germline, CDR1 is SGHTA and CDR2 FQGTGA. The CDR3 has 12 amino acids. CDR3 DNA sequence: TGTGCCAGCAGCTCGGGGACGGGAAAGCAGTACTTC. This sequence encodes CASSSGTGKQYF. The full variable domain, with the rest looked up from reference TRBV7-3 and TRBJ2-7, is GAGVSQTPSNKVTEKGKYVELRCDPISGHTALYWYRQSLGQGPEFLIYFQGTGAADDSGLPNDRFFAVRPEGSVSTLKIQRTERGDSAVYLCASSSGTGKQYFGPGTRLTVT.

This chain uses TRBV9 with TRBJ2-5, with D perhaps TRBD2 (6 bases). Germline values: CDR1 SGDLS, CDR2 YYNGEE. Trimming pared 7 bases from V and 7 bases from J, leaving 14 bases between. CDR3 length: 12 amino acids. The CDR3 loop is CASGGGEVTQYF. CDR3 bases: TGTGCCAGCGGAGGAGGGGAGGTGACCCAGTACTTC.

V gene TRBV14 combines with J gene TRBJ2-5, with D tentatively TRBD2 (5 bases). Germline CDR1 SGHDN, CDR2 FVKESK. V lost 4 bases to trimming and J lost 5 bases, with 20 bases between them. The CDR3 contains 16 residues. Here the CDR3 DNA reads TGTGCCAGCAGCCCTCGGAGTAGCGCGTTAGGGGAGACCCAGTACTTC. Translated: CASSPRSSALGETQYF.

This clone was picked up a small number of times. The CDR3 DNA reads TGTGCCAGCAGAGCTGCCGGAGTTAAAACCGGGGAGCTGTTTTTT. Its translation is CASRAAGVKTGELFF. V is TRBV9 and J is TRBJ2-2; no clear D. The length of the CDR3 is 15 residues. The V gene's germline CDR1 is SGDLS and CDR2 YYNGEE. Trimming stripped 5 bases from V and 5 bases from J, with 16 bases between.

V and J are TRBV4-3 and TRBJ1-1; no reliable D call. The ends were cut back, 0 bases at V and 7 bases at J, with 12 bases in the middle. The CDR3 contains 14 residues. Per germline, CDR1 LGHNA and CDR2 YSLEER. Written as DNA, the CDR3 is TGCGCCAGCAGCCAAGATCGGGCCAGCATTGAAGCTTTCTTT. Encoded protein: CASSQDRASIEAFF.

The J gene is TRBJ2-1, the V gene TRBV11-3, with 13 bases that match TRBD2. J was trimmed by 4 bases and V by 1 base; bases with no gene match: 1. This CDR3 has 16 amino acids. Germline V gives CDR1 SGHNT, CDR2 YENEEA. CDR3 residues: CASSLGGLAGYNEQFF. The DNA for the CDR3 is TGTGCCAGCAGCTTAGGGGGACTAGCGGGGTACAATGAGCAGTTCTTC.

V is TRBV30 and J is TRBJ2-1; the match to TRBD2 covers 8 bases. Germline trimming cut 5 bases from V and 12 bases from J; bases unmatched to any gene: 6. CDR1 GTSNPN and CDR2 SVGIG come from the germline V gene (reference sequence). The CDR3 covers 11 residues. CDR3 in amino acids: CAWGNLAGQFF. The CDR3, as DNA: TGTGCCTGGGGCAACCTAGCGGGGCAGTTCTTC.

The DNA of the CDR3 is TGTGCCAGCAGTGAAGACAGGACCTATGGCTACACCTTC. Its translation is CASSEDRTYGYTF. The chain uses TRBV2 and TRBJ1-2; D perhaps matches TRBD1 (5 bases). This CDR3 spans 13 amino acids. Trimming took off 1 base at V and 4 bases at J, with 7 bases between the two ends. CDR1 and CDR2 from the germline V gene are SNHLY and FYNNEI.

The chain recombines TRBV25-1 with TRBJ2-2, with 9 bases lining up with TRBD2. The V segment lost 7 bases and the J segment 4 bases; nucleotides outside the gene matches: 10. The germline V gene has CDR1 MGHDK and CDR2 SYGVNS. CDR3 size: 16 residues. Here the CDR3 DNA reads TGTGCCAGCATGGGTGGCGGGAGGGCTGGCACCGGGGAGCTGTTTTTT. Translating gives CASMGGGRAGTGELFF.

This chain links TRBV6-5 with TRBJ2-7, with 8 positions matching TRBD1. Unmatched junction bases numbered 8, after V lost 0 bases and J lost 4 bases. Germline V lookup: CDR1 MNHEY, CDR2 SVGAGI. The CDR3 is made up of 16 amino acids. DNA of the CDR3: TGTGCCAGCAGTTACTCGAGGGACAGGCGATGGTACGAGCAGTACTTC. This encodes CASSYSRDRRWYEQYF.

The chain recombines TRBV29-1 with TRBJ1-1; D is perhaps TRBD1 (5 bases). The CDR3 extends over 12 amino acids. Germline-derived CDR1 and CDR2 are SQVTM and ANQGSEA. Trimming shortened V by 4 bases and J by 1 base, and 7 bases separated the two germline ends. This chain's CDR3 is CSVGQTNTEAFF. CDR3 sequence (DNA): TGCAGCGTTGGACAGACGAACACTGAAGCTTTCTTT.

The chain joins TRBV14 to TRBJ2-5, with 10 bases that match TRBD2. Looked up from germline, CDR1 is SGHDN and CDR2 is FVKESK. CDR3 length: 16 amino acids. V shed 1 base, J shed 5 bases, and the junction held 7 bases outside the gene matches. The CDR3 sequence: CASSQGTSGLGETQYF. The CDR3, as DNA: TGTGCCAGCAGCCAAGGGACTAGCGGTCTGGGTGAGACCCAGTACTTC.

The V and J genes are TRBV7-2 and TRBJ2-7; D is uncertain. Per the germline V gene, CDR1 is SGHTA and CDR2 is FQGNSA. The CDR3 length is 11 residues. V was trimmed by 5 bases and J by 3 bases, leaving 5 bases between them. CDR3 amino acids: CASSPNYEQYF. The CDR3 bases are TGTGCCAGCAGCCCTAACTACGAGCAGTACTTC.